Reported below is one T cell receptor (beta chain). The PCR had 60 Vbeta and 13 Jbeta primers. TCRdb's table, derived via immunoSEQ multiplex PCR, lists solely in-frame clones and lacks some. The data hold 90,000 to 120,000 clones, with about 75% observed a single time. The data were obtained in a study of cytomegalovirus exposure and HLA in healthy donors. Germline V gene data show CDR1 as LNHNV and CDR2 as YYDKDF (reference sequence). CDR3 length: 14 amino acids. The germline V and J ends were trimmed by 1 base and 0 bases, with 7 bases remaining between them. The receptor was derived from a male donor in good health and CMV-seropositive. Sequencing input: PBMCs. The J gene is TRBJ2-7, the V gene TRBV15, with TRBD2 as a possible D gene (6 bases). CDR3 in DNA: TGTGCCACCAGCAGAGGCGGGGCCTCCTACGAGCAGTACTTC. Protein product: CATSRGGASYEQYF. Full variable domain (remainder filled in from reference TRBV15 and TRBJ2-7): DAMVIQNPRYQVTQFGKPVTLSCSQTLNHNVMYWYQQKSSQAPKLLFHYYDKDFNNEADTPDNFQSRRPNTSFCFLDIRSPGLGDTAMYLCATSRGGASYEQYFGPGTRLTVT.